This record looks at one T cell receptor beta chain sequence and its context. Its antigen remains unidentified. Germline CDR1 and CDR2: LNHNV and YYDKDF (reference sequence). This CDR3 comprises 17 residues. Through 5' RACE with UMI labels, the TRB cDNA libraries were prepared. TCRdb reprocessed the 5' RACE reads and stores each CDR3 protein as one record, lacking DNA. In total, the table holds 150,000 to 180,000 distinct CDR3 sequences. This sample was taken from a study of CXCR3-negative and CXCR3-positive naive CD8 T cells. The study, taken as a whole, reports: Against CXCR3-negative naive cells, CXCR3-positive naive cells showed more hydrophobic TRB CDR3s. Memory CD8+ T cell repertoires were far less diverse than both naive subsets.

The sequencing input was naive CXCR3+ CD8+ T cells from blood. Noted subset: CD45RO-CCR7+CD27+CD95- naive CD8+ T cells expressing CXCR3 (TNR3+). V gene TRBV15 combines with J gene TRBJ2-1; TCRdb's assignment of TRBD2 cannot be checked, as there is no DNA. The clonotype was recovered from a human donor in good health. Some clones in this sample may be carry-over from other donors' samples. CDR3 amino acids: CATSRGLAGDAYNEQFF.